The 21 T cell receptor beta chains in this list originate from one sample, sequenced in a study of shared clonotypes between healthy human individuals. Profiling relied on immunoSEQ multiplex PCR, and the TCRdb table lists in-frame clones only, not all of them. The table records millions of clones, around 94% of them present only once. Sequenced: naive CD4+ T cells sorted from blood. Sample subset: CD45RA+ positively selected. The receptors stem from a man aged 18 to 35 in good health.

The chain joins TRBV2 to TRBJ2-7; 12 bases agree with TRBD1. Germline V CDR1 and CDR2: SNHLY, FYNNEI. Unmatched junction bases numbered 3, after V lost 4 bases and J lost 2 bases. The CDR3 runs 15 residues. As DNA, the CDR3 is TGTGCCAGCAGTGCGGGACAGGGGGCAGCCTACGAGCAGTACTTC. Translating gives CASSAGQGAAYEQYF.

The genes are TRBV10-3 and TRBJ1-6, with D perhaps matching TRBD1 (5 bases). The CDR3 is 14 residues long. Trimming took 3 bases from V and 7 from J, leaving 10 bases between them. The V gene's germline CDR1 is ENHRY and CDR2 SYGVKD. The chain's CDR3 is CAISEGAANSPLHF. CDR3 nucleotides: TGTGCCATCAGTGAAGGGGCAGCAAATTCACCCCTCCACTTT.

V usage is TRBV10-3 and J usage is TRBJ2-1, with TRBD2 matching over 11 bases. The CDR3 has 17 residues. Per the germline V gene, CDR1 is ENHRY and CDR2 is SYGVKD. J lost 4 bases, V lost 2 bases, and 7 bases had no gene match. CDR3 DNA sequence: TGTGCCATCAGTGAGCACGATAGCGGGGGGGCATACAATGAGCAGTTCTTC. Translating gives CAISEHDSGGAYNEQFF.

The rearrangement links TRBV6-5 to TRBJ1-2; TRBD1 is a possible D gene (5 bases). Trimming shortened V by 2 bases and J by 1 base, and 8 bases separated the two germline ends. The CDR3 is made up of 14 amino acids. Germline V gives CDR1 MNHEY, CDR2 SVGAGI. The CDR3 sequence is CASSYGHVNYGYTF. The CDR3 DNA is TGTGCCAGCAGTTACGGACATGTTAACTATGGCTACACCTTC.

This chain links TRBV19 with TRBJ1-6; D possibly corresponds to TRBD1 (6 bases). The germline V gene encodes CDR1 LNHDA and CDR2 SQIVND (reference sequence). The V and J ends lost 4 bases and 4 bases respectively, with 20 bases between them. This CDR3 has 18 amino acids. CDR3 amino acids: CASSTSGLRGGYNSPLHF. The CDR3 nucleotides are TGTGCCAGTAGTACGTCCGGACTTAGAGGGGGATATAATTCACCCCTCCACTTT.

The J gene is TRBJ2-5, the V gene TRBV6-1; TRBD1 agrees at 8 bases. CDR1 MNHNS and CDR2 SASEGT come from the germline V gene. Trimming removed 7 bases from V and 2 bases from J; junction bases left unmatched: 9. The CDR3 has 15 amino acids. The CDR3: CASTRQGPHQETQYF. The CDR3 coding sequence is TGTGCCAGCACCCGACAGGGGCCCCATCAAGAGACCCAGTACTTC.

The DNA of the CDR3 is TGTGCCAGCAGCGTAGGAGCTAGCACTCAGGGGAGGCACCGCACAGATACGCAGTATTTT. It yields the protein CASSVGASTQGRHRTDTQYF. The chain joins TRBV9 to TRBJ2-3; D is possibly TRBD1 or TRBD2 (6 bases each). The germline gives CDR1 SGDLS, CDR2 YYNGEE. The germline V and J ends were trimmed by 0 bases and 1 base, with 24 bases remaining between them. This CDR3 has 20 amino acids.

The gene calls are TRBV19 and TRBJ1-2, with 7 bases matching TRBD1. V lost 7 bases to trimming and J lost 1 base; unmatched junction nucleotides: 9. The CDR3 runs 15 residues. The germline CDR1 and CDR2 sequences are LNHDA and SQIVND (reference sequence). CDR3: CASTTGAGINYGYTF. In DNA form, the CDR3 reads TGTGCCAGTACCACAGGGGCTGGAATTAACTATGGCTACACCTTC.

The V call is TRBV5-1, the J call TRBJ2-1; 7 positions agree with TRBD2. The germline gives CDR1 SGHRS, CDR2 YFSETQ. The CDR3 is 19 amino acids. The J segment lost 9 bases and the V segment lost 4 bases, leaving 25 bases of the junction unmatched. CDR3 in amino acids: CASSPESFDKYWEGSEQFF. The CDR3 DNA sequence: TGCGCCAGCAGCCCCGAATCGTTCGATAAATATTGGGAGGGCAGTGAGCAGTTCTTC.

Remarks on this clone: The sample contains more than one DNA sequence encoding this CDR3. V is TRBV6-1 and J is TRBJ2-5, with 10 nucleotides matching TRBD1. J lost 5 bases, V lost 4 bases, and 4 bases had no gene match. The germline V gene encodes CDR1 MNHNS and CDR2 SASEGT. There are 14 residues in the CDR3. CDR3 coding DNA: TGTGCCAGCAGTGGACAGGGGGCAGGGGAGACCCAGTACTTC. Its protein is CASSGQGAGETQYF.

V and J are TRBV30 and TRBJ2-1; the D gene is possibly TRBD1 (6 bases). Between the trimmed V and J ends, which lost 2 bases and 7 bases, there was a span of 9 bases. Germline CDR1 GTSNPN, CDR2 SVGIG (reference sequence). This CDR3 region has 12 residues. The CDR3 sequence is CAWSKQGNEQFF. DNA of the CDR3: TGTGCCTGGAGTAAACAGGGAAATGAGCAGTTCTTC.

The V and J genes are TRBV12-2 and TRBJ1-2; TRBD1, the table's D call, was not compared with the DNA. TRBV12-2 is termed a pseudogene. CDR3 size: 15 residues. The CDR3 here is CASRISPGKWYGYTF. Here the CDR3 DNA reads TGTGCAAGTCGCATTTCCCCAGGGAAGTGGTATGGCTACACCTTC.

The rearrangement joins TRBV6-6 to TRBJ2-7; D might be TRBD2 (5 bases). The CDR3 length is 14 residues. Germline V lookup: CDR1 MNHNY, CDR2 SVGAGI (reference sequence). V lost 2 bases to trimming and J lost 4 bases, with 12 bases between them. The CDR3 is CASSYRVGGYEQYF. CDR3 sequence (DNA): TGTGCCAGCAGTTACAGGGTCGGAGGTTACGAGCAGTACTTC.

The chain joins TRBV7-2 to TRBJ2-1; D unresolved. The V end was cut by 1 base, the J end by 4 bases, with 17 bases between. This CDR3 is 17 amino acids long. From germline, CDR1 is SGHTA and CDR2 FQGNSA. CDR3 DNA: TGTGCCAGCAGCTTAGGGGTTTACATCTCCATTTACAATGAGCAGTTCTTC. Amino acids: CASSLGVYISIYNEQFF.

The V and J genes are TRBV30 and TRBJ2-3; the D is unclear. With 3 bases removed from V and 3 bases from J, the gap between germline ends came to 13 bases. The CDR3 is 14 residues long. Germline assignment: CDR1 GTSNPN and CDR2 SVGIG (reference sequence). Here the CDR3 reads CAWSYSGGTDTQYF. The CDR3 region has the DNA TGTGCCTGGAGCTACAGTGGTGGGACAGATACGCAGTATTTT. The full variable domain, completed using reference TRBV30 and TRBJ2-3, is SQTIHQWPATLVQPVGSPLSLECTVEGTSNPNLYWYRQAAGRGLQLLFYSVGIGQISSEVPQNLSASRPQDRQFILSSKKLLLSDSGFYLCAWSYSGGTDTQYFGPGTRLTVL.

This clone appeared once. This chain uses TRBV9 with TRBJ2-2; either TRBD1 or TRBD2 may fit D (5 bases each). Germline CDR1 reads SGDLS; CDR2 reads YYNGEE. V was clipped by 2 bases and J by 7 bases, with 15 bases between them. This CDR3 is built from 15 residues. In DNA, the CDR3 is TGTGCCAGCAGCGTCTCCGGGACGGGGAGCGGGGAGCTGTTTTTT. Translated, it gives CASSVSGTGSGELFF.

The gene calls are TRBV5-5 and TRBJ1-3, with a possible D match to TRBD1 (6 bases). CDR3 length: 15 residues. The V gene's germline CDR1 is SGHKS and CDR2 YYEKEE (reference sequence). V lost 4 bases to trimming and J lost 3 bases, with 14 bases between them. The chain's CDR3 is CASSVLTGSGNTIYF. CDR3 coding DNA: TGTGCCAGCAGCGTACTGACAGGCAGTGGAAACACCATATATTTT.

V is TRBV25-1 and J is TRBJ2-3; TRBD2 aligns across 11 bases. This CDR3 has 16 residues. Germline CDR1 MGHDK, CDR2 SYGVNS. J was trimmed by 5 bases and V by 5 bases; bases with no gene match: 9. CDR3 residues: CASSPIAGGQGDTQYF. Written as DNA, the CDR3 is TGTGCCAGCAGTCCCATAGCGGGGGGGCAAGGAGATACGCAGTATTTT.

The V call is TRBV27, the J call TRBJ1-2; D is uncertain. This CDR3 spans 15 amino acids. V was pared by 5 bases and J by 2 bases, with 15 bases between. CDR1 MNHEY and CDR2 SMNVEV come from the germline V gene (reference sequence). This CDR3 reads CASSMYRDGNYGYTF. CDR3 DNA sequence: TGTGCCAGCAGTATGTACCGTGACGGCAACTATGGCTACACCTTC.

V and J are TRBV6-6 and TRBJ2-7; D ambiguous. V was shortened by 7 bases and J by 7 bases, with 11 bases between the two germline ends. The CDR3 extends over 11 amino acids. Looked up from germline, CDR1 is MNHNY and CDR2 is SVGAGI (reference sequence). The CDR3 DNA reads TGTGCCAGCACCCATCTCCGGGAGCAGTACTTC. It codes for CASTHLREQYF.

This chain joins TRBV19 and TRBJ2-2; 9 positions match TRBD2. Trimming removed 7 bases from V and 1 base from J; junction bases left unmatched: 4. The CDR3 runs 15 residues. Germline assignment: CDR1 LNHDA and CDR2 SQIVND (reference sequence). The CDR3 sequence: CASKTSGQNTGELFF. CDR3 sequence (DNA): TGTGCCAGTAAAACTAGCGGGCAGAACACCGGGGAGCTGTTTTTT.